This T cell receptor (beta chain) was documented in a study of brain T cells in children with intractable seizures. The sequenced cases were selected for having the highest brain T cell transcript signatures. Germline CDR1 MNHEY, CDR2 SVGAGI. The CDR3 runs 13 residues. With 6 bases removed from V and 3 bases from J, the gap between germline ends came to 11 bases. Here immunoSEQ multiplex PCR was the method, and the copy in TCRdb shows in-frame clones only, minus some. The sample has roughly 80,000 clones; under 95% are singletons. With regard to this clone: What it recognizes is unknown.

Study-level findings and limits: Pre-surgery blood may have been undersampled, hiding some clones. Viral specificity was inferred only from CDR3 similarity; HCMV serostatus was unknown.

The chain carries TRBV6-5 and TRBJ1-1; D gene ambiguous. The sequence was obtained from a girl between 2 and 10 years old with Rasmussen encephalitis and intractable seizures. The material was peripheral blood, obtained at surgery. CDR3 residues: CASSPLAHTEAFF. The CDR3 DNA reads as TGTGCCAGCAGCCCCTTGGCTCACACTGAAGCTTTCTTT.